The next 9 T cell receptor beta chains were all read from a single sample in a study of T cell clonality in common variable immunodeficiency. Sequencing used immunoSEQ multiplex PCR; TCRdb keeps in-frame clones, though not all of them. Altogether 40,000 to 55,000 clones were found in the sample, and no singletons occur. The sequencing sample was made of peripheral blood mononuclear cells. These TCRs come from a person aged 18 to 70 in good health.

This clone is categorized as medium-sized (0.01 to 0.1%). CDR3 amino acids: CASSEVLYYEQYF. CDR3 DNA (partial): TGTGCCAGCAGTGAAGTTTTATACTACGAG. This rearrangement joins TRBV6-1 to TRBJ2-7; D is ambiguous. Read sequence stops 3 residues before the CDR3 end, and the germline J gene provides the missing end. The V gene lost 1 base and the J gene lost 3 bases, with 7 bases spanning the gap. This CDR3 contains 13 residues. Germline CDR1 MNHNS, CDR2 SASEGT.

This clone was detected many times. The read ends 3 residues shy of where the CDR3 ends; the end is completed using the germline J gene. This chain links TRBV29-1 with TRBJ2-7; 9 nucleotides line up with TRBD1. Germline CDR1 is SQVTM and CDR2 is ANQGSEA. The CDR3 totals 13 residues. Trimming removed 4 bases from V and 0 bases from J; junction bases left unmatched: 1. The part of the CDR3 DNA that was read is TGCAGCGTTGGGACAGGGGCCTCCTACGAG. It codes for CSVGTGASYE. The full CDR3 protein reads CSVGTGASYEQYF.

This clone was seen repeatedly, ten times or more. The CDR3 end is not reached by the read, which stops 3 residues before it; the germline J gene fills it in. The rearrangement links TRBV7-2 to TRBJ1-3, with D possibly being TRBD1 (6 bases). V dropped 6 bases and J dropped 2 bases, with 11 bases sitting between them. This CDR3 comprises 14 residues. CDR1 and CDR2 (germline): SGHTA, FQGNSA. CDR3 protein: CASSLRGAGNTIYF. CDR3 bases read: TGTGCCAGCAGTCTCAGGGGCGCTGGAAACACC.

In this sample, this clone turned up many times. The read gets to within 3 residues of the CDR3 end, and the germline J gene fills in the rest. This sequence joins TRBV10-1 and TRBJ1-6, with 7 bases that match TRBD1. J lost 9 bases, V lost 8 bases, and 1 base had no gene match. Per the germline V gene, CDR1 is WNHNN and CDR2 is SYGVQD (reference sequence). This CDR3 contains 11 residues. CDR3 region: CASGDSSPLHF. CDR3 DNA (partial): TGCGCCAGCGGGGACAGTTCACCC.

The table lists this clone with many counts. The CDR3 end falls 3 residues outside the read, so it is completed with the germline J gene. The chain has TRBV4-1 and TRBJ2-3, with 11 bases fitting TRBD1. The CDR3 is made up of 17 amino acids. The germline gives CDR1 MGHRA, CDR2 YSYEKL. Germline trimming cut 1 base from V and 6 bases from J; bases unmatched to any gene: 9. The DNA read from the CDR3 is TGCGCCAGCAGCCAAGGGCGCGGACAGGGGGCGATGGATACG. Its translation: CASSQGRGQGAMDT. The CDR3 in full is CASSQGRGQGAMDTQYF.

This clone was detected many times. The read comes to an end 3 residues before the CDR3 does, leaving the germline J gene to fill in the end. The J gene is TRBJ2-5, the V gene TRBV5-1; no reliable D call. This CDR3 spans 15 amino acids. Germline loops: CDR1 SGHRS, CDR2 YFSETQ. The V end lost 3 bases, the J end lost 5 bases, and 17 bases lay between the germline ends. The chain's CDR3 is CASSYTLDSMETQYF. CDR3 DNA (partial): TGCGCCAGCAGCTATACCCTCGATAGCATGGAGACC.

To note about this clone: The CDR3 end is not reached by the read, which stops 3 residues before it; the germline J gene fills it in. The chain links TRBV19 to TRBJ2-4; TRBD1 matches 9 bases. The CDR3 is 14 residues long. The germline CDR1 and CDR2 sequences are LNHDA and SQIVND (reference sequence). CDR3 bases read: TGTGCCAGTAGTGATACAGGGGGCATCTATGGT. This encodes CASSDTGGIYG. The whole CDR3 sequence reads CASSDTGGIYGQYF.

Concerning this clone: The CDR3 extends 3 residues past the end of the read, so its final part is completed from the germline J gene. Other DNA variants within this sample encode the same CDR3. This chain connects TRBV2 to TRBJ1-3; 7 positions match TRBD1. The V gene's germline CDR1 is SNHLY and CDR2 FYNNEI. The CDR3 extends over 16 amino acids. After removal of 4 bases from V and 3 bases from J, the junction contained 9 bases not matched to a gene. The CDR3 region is CASSGRQGLRGNTIYF. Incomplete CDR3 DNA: TGTGCCAGCAGTGGGAGACAGGGTCTTCGTGGAAACACC.

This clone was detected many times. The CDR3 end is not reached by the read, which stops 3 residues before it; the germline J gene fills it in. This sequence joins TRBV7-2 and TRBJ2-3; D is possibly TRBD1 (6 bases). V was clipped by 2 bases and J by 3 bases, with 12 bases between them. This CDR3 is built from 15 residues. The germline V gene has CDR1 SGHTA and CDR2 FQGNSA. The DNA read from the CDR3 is TGTGCCAGCAGCTTACAATCAACAGGGACAGATACG. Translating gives CASSLQSTGTDT. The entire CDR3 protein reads CASSLQSTGTDTQYF.